This T cell receptor (beta chain) stems from a study of beta chain features in type 1 diabetes. To note about this clone: No antigen is known for it.

Study observations and caveats: In all four CD4+ subsets, TCRB CDR3 length was significantly, moderately reduced in type 1 diabetes.

CDR1 and CDR2 (germline): SQVTM, ANQGSEA. Deletions cut 4 bases from V and 0 bases from J, with 6 bases between. The CDR3 contains 12 residues. The authors reverse transcribed all of the isolated RNA, so sequencing captured expressed TCRB transcripts. The table came from immunoSEQ multiplex PCR; TCRdb's copy has only in-frame clones and leaves some out. The sample holds hundreds of thousands of clones; roughly 13% are singletons and the top ten take roughly 0.04%. The rearrangement joins TRBV29-1 to TRBJ1-2; TRBD1 is a possible D gene (5 bases). The sample consisted of naive CD4+ T cells from blood. The sequence was obtained from a man between 18 and 35 years old with type 1 diabetes. Here the CDR3 DNA reads TGCAGCGTTGGAGGGGCTAACTATGGCTACACCTTC. It is translated as CSVGGANYGYTF.